A selection of T cell receptor beta chains follows, all from one sample in a study of CD8+ T cells in alopecia areata. Some clones are missing from TCRdb's copy, which holds only in-frame ones; the method was immunoSEQ multiplex PCR. The sample includes roughly 150,000 clones, 87% of them seen just once. The starting material was CD8+ T cells sorted from blood, obtained at week 0. The receptor set was obtained from a human donor with alopecia areata. CDR3s leave out the opening cysteine and the closing phenylalanine or tryptophan.

j_call: .
v_call: TRBV30
cdr3_aa: AWSEGKEYEQY

j_call: TRBJ2-3
v_call: TRBV30
cdr3_aa: AWSVGAGGIDTQY

j_call: TRBJ2-1
v_call: TRBV9
cdr3_aa: ASSVVGLTHEQF

j_call: TRBJ2-1
v_call: TRBV11-1
cdr3_aa: ASSLEVWGYEQF

j_call: TRBJ2-3
v_call: TRBV29-1
cdr3_aa: SVEGGTQLLSTDTQY

j_call: TRBJ2-7
v_call: TRBV7-2
cdr3_aa: ASSLVSATYEQY

j_call: TRBJ2-7
v_call: TRBV5-1
cdr3_aa: ASGDTGTGRHEQY

j_call: TRBJ2-7
v_call: TRBV29-1
cdr3_aa: SVEEGEQY

j_call: TRBJ2-7
v_call: TRBV19
cdr3_aa: ASSISPGDEQY

j_call: TRBJ2-1
v_call: TRBV4-1
cdr3_aa: ASSQVIWNNEQF

j_call: TRBJ1-1
v_call: TRBV6-1
cdr3_aa: ASSEARRGRMSDTEAF

j_call: TRBJ2-7
v_call: TRBV19
cdr3_aa: ASSIRDNNYEQY

j_call: TRBJ2-5
v_call: TRBV11-2
cdr3_aa: ASSLGRLAVGDQETQY

j_call: TRBJ2-7
v_call: TRBV5-1
cdr3_aa: ASSGGAVDSYEQY

j_call: TRBJ2-7
v_call: TRBV2
cdr3_aa: ASTKPTASDSYEQY

j_call: TRBJ1-2
v_call: TRBV7-9
cdr3_aa: ASSAHDRDSGYT

j_call: TRBJ2-1
v_call: TRBV19
cdr3_aa: ASSAGGDYNEQF

j_call: TRBJ1-1
v_call: TRBV5-4
cdr3_aa: ASSLPKANTEAF

j_call: TRBJ1-2
v_call: TRBV5-1
cdr3_aa: ASSLGHGYGYT

j_call: TRBJ2-5
v_call: TRBV6-1
cdr3_aa: AALGLEQETQY

j_call: TRBJ2-5
v_call: TRBV9
cdr3_aa: ASSVGGPQETQY

j_call: TRBJ2-7
v_call: TRBV7-6
cdr3_aa: ASIPEREQIFGQY

j_call: TRBJ2-7
v_call: TRBV7-9
cdr3_aa: ASEGRDYEQY

j_call: TRBJ2-7
v_call: TRBV6-1
cdr3_aa: ASSDDRGPSYEQY

j_call: TRBJ2-7
v_call: TRBV29-1
cdr3_aa: SAGLAGSYEQY

j_call: TRBJ2-7
v_call: TRBV10-1
cdr3_aa: ASRPDRGGEQY

j_call: TRBJ1-1
v_call: TRBV4-1
cdr3_aa: ASSQYRQNTEAF

j_call: TRBJ2-5
v_call: TRBV29-1
cdr3_aa: SVEGASGRVLETQY

j_call: TRBJ2-1
v_call: TRBV29-1
cdr3_aa: SPRSARDNEQF

j_call: TRBJ2-1
v_call: TRBV9
cdr3_aa: ASSVYSGTPYNEQF

j_call: TRBJ2-2
v_call: TRBV6-5
cdr3_aa: ASSPDRGELF

j_call: TRBJ1-1
v_call: TRBV7-9
cdr3_aa: ASTAGGMNTEAF

j_call: TRBJ1-2
v_call: TRBV5-6
cdr3_aa: ASSASPGTGDYGYT

j_call: .
v_call: TRBV29-1
cdr3_aa: SVEGRAYEQY

j_call: TRBJ2-1
v_call: TRBV19
cdr3_aa: ASSIKLSGHYNEQF

j_call: TRBJ2-3
v_call: TRBV4-1
cdr3_aa: ASSQERGSTDTQY

j_call: TRBJ2-1
v_call: TRBV5-4
cdr3_aa: ASSLGNEQF

j_call: TRBJ2-5
v_call: TRBV12-5
cdr3_aa: ASGPGAGDQETQY

j_call: TRBJ1-1
v_call: TRBV9
cdr3_aa: ASSRGGGSNTEAF

j_call: TRBJ2-3
v_call: TRBV5-1
cdr3_aa: ASSSGTLEADTQY

j_call: TRBJ2-7
v_call: TRBV7-8
cdr3_aa: ASGDASSYEQY